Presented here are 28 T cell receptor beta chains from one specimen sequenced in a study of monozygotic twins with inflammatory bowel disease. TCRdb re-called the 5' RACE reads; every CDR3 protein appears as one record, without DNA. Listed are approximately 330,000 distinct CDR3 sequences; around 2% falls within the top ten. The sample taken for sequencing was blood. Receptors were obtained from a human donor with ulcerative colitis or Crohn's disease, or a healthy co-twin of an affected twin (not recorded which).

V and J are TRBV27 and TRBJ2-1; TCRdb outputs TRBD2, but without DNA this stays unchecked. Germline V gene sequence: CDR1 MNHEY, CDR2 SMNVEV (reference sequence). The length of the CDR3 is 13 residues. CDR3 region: CASSLTRVTEQFF.

The CDR3 is CASTSGSSYNEQFF. The J gene is TRBJ2-1, the V gene TRBV5-1; TCRdb's assignment of TRBD2 cannot be checked, as there is no DNA. CDR1 is SGHRS, CDR2 YFSETQ, per germline. The CDR3 loop spans 14 amino acids.

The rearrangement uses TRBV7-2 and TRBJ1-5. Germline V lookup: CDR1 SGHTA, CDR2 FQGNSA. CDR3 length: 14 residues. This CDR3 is CASSADTSNQPQHF.

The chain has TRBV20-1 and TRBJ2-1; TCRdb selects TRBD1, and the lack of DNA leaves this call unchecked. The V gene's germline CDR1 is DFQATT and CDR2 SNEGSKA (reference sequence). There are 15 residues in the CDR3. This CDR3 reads CSAKTGGTSYNEQFF.

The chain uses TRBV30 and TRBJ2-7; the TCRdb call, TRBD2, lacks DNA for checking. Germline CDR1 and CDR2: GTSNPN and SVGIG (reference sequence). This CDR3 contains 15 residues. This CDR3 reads CAWSASVLAAHEQYF.

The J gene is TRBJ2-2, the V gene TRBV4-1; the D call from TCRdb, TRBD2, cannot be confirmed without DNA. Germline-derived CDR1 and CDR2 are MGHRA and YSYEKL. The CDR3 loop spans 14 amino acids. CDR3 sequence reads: CASSHLAGGPGLFF.

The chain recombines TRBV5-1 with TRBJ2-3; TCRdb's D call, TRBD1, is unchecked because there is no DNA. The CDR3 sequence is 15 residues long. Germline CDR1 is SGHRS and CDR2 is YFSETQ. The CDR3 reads CASSRDTGGTDTQYF.

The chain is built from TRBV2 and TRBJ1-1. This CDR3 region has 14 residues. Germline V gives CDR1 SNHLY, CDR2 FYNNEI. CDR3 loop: CASSARGRDTEAFF.

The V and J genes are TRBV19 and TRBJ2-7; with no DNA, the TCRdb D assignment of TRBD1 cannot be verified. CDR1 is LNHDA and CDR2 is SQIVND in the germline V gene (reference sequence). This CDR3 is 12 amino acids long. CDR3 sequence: CASKGVFGEQYF.

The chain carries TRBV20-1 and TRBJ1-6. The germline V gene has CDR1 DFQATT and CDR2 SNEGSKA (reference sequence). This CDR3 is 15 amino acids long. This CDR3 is CSATDSRTLNSPLHF.

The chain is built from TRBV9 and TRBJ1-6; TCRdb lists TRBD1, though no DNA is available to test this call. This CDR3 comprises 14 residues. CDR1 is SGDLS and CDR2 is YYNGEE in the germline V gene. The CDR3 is CSSSVDRGISPLHF.

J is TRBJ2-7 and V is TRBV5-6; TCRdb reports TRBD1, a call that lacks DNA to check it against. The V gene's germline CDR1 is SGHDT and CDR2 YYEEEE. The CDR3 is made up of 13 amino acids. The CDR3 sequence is CASTRQGRYEQYF.

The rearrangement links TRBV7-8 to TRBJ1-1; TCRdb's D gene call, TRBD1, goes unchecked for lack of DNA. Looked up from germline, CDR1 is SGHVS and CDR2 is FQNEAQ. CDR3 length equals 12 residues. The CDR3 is CASSPPRGEAFF.

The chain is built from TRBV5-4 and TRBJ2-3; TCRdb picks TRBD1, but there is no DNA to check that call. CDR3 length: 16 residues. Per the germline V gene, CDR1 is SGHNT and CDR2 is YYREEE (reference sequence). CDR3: CASSIQPGQGTDTQYF.

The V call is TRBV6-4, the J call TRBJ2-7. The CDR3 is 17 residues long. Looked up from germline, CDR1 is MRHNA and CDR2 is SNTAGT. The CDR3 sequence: CASSGHMGSKGSYEQYF.

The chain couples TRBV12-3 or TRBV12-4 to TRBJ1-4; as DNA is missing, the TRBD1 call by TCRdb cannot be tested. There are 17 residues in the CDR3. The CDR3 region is CASSLGAGAQSNEKLFF.

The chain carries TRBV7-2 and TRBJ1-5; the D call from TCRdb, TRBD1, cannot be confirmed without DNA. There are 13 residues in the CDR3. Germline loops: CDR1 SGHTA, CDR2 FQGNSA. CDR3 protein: CASSEGAGQPQHF.

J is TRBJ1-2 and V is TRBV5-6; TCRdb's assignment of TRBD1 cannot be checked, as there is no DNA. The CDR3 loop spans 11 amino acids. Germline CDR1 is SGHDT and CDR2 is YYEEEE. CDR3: CASRGDGGYTF. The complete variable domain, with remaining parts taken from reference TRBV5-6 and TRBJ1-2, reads DAGVTQSPTHLIKTRGQQVTLRCSPKSGHDTVSWYQQALGQGPQFIFQYYEEEERQRGNFPDRFSGHQFPNYSSELNVNALLLGDSALYLCASRGDGGYTFGSGTRLTVV.

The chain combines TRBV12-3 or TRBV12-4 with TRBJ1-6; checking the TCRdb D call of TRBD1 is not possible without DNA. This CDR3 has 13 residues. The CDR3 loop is CASSPTGQSPLHF.

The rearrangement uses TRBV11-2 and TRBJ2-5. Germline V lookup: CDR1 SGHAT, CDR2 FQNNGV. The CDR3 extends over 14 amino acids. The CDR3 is CASSLSRSEETQYF.

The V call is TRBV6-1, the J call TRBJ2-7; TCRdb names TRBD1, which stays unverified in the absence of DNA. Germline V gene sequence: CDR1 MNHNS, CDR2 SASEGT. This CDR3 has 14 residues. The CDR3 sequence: CASTERDRTYEQYF.

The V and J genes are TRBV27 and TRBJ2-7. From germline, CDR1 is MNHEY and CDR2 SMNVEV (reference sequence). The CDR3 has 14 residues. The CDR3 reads CASSLGLSFYEQYF.

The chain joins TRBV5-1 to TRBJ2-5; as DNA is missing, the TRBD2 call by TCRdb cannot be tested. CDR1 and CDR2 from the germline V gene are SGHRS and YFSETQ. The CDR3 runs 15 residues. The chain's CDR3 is CASSWGTGDVETQYF. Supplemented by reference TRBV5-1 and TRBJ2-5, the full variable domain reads KAGVTQTPRYLIKTRGQQVTLSCSPISGHRSVSWYQQTPGQGLQFLFEYFSETQRNKGNFPGRFSGRQFSNSRSEMNVSTLELGDSALYLCASSWGTGDVETQYFGPGTRLLVL.

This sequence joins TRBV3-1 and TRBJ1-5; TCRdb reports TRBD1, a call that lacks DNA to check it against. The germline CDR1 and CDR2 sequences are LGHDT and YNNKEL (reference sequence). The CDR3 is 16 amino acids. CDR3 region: CASSQDTGGFDQPQHF.

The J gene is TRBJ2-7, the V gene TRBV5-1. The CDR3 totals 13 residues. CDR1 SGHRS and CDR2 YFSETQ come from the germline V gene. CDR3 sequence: CASSLGVWNEQYF. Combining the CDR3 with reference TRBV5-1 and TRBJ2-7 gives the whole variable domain KAGVTQTPRYLIKTRGQQVTLSCSPISGHRSVSWYQQTPGQGLQFLFEYFSETQRNKGNFPGRFSGRQFSNSRSEMNVSTLELGDSALYLCASSLGVWNEQYFGPGTRLTVT.

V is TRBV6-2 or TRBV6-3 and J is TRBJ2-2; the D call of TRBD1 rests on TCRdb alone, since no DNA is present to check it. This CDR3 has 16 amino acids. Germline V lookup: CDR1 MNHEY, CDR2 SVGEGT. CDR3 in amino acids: CASSPSGDPNTGELFF.

This CDR3 is CASSLAGTNYGYTF. This chain connects TRBV5-4 to TRBJ1-2. Germline assignment: CDR1 SGHNT and CDR2 YYREEE (reference sequence). This CDR3 spans 14 amino acids.

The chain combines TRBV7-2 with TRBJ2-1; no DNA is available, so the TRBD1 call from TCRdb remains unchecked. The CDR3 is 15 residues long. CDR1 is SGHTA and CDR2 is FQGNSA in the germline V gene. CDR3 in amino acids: CASSPLGGVMDEQFF.